These T cell receptor beta chains were read from a single sample in a study of T cell responses to AZD1222 COVID-19 vaccine. Sequencing was performed with immunoSEQ multiplex PCR; in TCRdb, only in-frame clones are kept and a portion is missing. The sample carries some 150,000 clones, about 86% recorded once. The sequencing here drew on peripheral blood, taken on day 0 of MenACWY control vaccination. The receptors were gathered from an adult in good health. Both conserved end residues are part of each CDR3. The D gene is left open where the match is weak. Part of the rows lack a size; the others show once, few, many or a class for expanded clones.

J	length	size	V	D	DNA	CDR3
TRBJ2-2	14	.	TRBV29-1	TRBD1	TGCAGCGTTCCAGGGGGCGCGAACACCGGGGAGCTGTTTTTT	CSVPGGANTGELFF
TRBJ2-4	13	.	TRBV24-1	.	TGTGCCACCCCTGGATTAGCCAAAAACATTCAGTACTTC	CATPGLAKNIQYF
TRBJ2-5	12	.	TRBV7-9	.	TGTGCCAGCAGCCTCGATGGGGAGACCCAGTACTTC	CASSLDGETQYF
TRBJ2-4	13	.	TRBV18	.	TGTGCCAGCTCACCAGCCGGAAAAAACATTCAGTACTTC	CASSPAGKNIQYF
TRBJ2-5	15	.	TRBV11-2	.	TGTGCCAGCAGCTTTTCCGCACTGGGCCGAGAGACCCAGTACTTC	CASSFSALGRETQYF
TRBJ1-2	15	.	TRBV14	TRBD1	TGTGCCAGCAGCCACTCGACAGGGGGCTTCTATGGCTACACCTTC	CASSHSTGGFYGYTF
TRBJ1-1	16	.	TRBV9	TRBD1	TGTGCCAGCAGCGTGATTGACAGGGGGCCAAACACTGAAGCTTTCTTT	CASSVIDRGPNTEAFF
TRBJ1-5	14	.	TRBV18	.	TGTGCCAGCTCACCGACAGGACTCAATCAGCCCCAGCATTTT	CASSPTGLNQPQHF
TRBJ2-4	14	few	TRBV10-3	TRBD2	TGTGCCATCAGTGTAAGAGCGGGAGGGGACATTCAGTACTTC	CAISVRAGGDIQYF
TRBJ2-2	16	.	TRBV4-2	TRBD2	TGTGCCAGCAGCCAAACTAGCGGGAGGAGGACCGGGGAGCTGTTTTTT	CASSQTSGRRTGELFF
TRBJ2-3	13	.	TRBV4-1	.	TGCGCCAGCAGCACCTTAACCACAGATACGCAGTATTTT	CASSTLTTDTQYF
TRBJ1-5	12	.	TRBV28	.	TGTGCCAGCAAGACGGGGAGTCAGCCCCAGCATTTT	CASKTGSQPQHF
TRBJ1-5	15	.	TRBV7-8	TRBD1	TGTGCCAGCAGCCCAAAGGGACAGCTTGGTTGGCCCCAGCATTTT	CASSPKGQLGWPQHF
TRBJ2-5	17	.	TRBV4-1	.	TGCGCCAGCAGCCAAGGCCAGGCTCCGGCGGGGCAAGAGACCCAGTACTTC	CASSQGQAPAGQETQYF
TRBJ2-2	15	.	TRBV18	TRBD2	TGTGCCAGCTCTTTAAAATCAGCGGGAGCCGGGGAGCTGTTTTTT	CASSLKSAGAGELFF
TRBJ1-5	16	once	TRBV28	TRBD1	TGTGCCAGCAGCCAGGACAGGGGGTTACAGAATCAGCCCCAGCATTTT	CASSQDRGLQNQPQHF
TRBJ1-3	15	.	TRBV18	TRBD1	TGTGCCAGCTCACCACCCGGACAGGGGGATGACACCATATATTTT	CASSPPGQGDDTIYF
TRBJ1-4	14	.	TRBV3-1/TRBV3-2	.	TGTGCCAGCAGCCTTGGGACTGGCTCTGAAAAACTGTTTTTT	CASSLGTGSEKLFF
TRBJ1-1	15	.	TRBV13	TRBD1	TGTGCCAGCAGCCTCCGGACAGGGAGGTTCACTGAAGCTTTCTTT	CASSLRTGRFTEAFF
TRBJ2-2	15	.	TRBV30	.	TGTGCCTGGAGTGGGAGACAGCTAAACACCGGGGAGCTGTTTTTT	CAWSGRQLNTGELFF
TRBJ1-2	15	.	TRBV7-9	.	TGTGCCAGCAGCGCGGTGATCCGGGACGGCTATGGCTACACCTTC	CASSAVIRDGYGYTF
TRBJ1-2	14	once	TRBV6-1	.	TGTGCCAGCAGTGAAGCTGGGGGAAACTATGGCTACACCTTC	CASSEAGGNYGYTF